Included here is one T cell receptor (beta chain) sequence, with context. The antigen is unknown. This sample was taken from a study of cytomegalovirus exposure and HLA in healthy donors. Study observations and caveats: In a later analysis, most CMV-associated TCR beta chains appeared HLA-restricted. Common viral pathogens were later found to be apparently linked to several of the most significant clusters.

The CDR3 loop spans 15 amino acids. V dropped 6 bases and J dropped 3; count of bases not matched to a gene: 8. CDR1 and CDR2 (germline): PRHDT, FYEKMQ (reference sequence). Primers included in the PCR were 60 Vbeta and 13 Jbeta primers. Generated by immunoSEQ multiplex PCR, the TCRdb table keeps only in-frame clones and is missing some. The sample contains around 280,000 clones, about 87% of which appear only once. The sample was PBMCs. This sequence was found in a woman aged 18 to 35 in good health and CMV-seronegative. V and J are TRBV13 and TRBJ2-1; 7 nucleotides align to TRBD1. The CDR3 coding sequence is TGTGCCAGCAGTTTAAGACAGGGCCTCTACAATGAGCAGTTCTTC. Its protein product is CASSLRQGLYNEQFF.